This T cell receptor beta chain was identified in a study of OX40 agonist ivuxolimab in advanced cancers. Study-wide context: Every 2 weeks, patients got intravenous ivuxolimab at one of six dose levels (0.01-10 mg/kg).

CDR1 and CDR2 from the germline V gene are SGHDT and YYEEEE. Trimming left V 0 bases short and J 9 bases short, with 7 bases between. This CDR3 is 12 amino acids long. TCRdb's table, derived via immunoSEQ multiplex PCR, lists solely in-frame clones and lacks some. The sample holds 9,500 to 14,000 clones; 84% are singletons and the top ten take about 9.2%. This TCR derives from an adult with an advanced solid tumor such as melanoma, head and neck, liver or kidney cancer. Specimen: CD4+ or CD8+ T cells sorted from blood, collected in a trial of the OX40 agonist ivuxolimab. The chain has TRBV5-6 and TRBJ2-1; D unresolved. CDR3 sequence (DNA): TGTGCCAGCAGCTTGGACTGGGCTGAGCAGTTCTTC. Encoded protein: CASSLDWAEQFF.